These T cell receptor beta chains were read from a single sample in a study of T cell responses to AZD1222 COVID-19 vaccine. The repertoire was sequenced with immunoSEQ multiplex PCR; TCRdb's copy has only in-frame clones and lacks some. The sample consists of more than 85,000 clones, 92% of them appearing once. The sample in question was peripheral blood, obtained 28 days after the second AZD1222 dose. All receptors derive from an adult who received the AZD1222 COVID-19 vaccine. Both conserved end residues are part of each CDR3. The order of the fields is V gene, D gene, J gene, clone size, CDR3 protein, CDR3 DNA. The D gene is left open where the match is weak. Size is omitted from some rows. Given values are once, few, many or a class for expanded clones.

>TRBV7-8|NA|TRBJ1-3|NA
CASSLAGFGNTIYF
TGTGCCAGCAGCTTAGCAGGGTTTGGAAACACCATATATTTT
>TRBV19|NA|TRBJ1-5|once
CASSIESSPYQPQHF
TGTGCCAGTAGTATTGAGAGTTCCCCCTACCAGCCCCAGCATTTT
>TRBV11-3|NA|TRBJ2-2|once
CARGHYTGELFF
TGTGCCAGGGGACACTATACCGGGGAGCTGTTTTTT
>TRBV4-3|TRBD1|TRBJ2-7|NA
CASSLRTGGYEQYF
TGCGCCAGCAGCCTCCGGACAGGGGGGTACGAGCAGTACTTC
>TRBV19|NA|TRBJ2-2|NA
CASSIDHRREELFF
TGTGCCAGTAGTATAGACCACAGACGCGAGGAGCTGTTTTTT
>TRBV7-2|NA|TRBJ2-1|NA
CASSLNRVGNEQFF
TGTGCCAGCAGCTTAAATAGGGTGGGTAATGAGCAGTTCTTC
>TRBV3-1/TRBV3-2|TRBD1|TRBJ2-7|NA
CASSQELPGTGFLYEQYF
TGTGCCAGCAGCCAAGAACTCCCCGGGACAGGGTTCCTCTACGAGCAGTACTTC
>TRBV11-1|NA|TRBJ2-4|NA
CASSTRGSFGNIQYF
TGTGCCAGCAGCACCCGAGGATCGTTCGGGAACATTCAGTACTTC
>TRBV7-9|NA|TRBJ2-3|NA
CASSALGDTDTQYF
TGTGCCAGCAGCGCGTTAGGGGACACAGATACGCAGTATTTT
>TRBV13|TRBD1|TRBJ1-1|few
CASSLVSGGASQNTEAFF
TGTGCCAGCAGCTTAGTTTCAGGGGGCGCCTCCCAGAACACTGAAGCTTTCTTT
>TRBV4-1|NA|TRBJ1-2|NA
CASSREGGGNYGYTF
TGCGCCAGCAGCCGGGAGGGTGGCGGTAACTATGGCTACACCTTC
>TRBV5-6|NA|TRBJ2-7|NA
CASSLLVGYEQYF
TGTGCCAGCAGCTTGCTGGTGGGCTACGAGCAGTACTTC